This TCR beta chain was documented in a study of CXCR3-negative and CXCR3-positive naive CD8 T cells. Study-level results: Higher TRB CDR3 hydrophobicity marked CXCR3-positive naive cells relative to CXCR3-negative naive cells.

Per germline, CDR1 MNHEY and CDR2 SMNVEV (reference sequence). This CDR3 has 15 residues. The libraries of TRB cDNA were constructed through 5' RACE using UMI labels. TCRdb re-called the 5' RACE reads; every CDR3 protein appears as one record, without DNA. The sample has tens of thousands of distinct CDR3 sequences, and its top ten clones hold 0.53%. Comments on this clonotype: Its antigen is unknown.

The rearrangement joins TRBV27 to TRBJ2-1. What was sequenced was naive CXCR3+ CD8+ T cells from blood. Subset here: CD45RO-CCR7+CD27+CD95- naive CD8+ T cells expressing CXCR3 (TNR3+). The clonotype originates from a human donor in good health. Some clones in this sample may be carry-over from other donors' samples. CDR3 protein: CASSPPTAPYNEQFF.